One sample yielded the 16 T cell receptor beta chains listed below, sequenced in a study of read filtering for tumor transcriptome and immune sequencing. The library was built from 400 ng RNA with molecular barcoded adaptors for alpha/delta and beta/gamma chains. TCRdb used MiXCR to reprocess the reads, holding one entry per CDR3 protein. Altogether 100,000 to 150,000 distinct CDR3 sequences are present, over 10% being singletons, with the ten largest covering roughly 11%. Material: a population of CD138-negative cells sorted from bone marrow. Receptors were obtained from a donor at least 40 years old with multiple myeloma.

The table lists this clonotype with many counts. This chain links TRBV5-1 with TRBJ2-5; D might be TRBD1 or TRBD2, each matching 7 bases. The CDR3 is made up of 16 amino acids. The germline gives CDR1 SGHRS, CDR2 YFSETQ. V lost 4 bases and J lost 2, with 18 bases in between. CDR3 sequence reads: CASSGRDSVTQETQYF. DNA of the CDR3: TGCGCCAGCAGCGGGAGGGACAGCGTGACTCAAGAGACCCAGTACTTC.

This clonotype was counted many times. The chain joins TRBV12-3 or TRBV12-4 to TRBJ1-5; 8 positions match TRBD1. The CDR3 runs 15 residues. Trimming removed 1 base from V and 6 bases from J; junction bases left unmatched: 5. CDR3 protein: CASSLGGQVRQPQHF. CDR3 nucleotides: TGTGCCAGCAGTTTAGGGGGACAGGTTCGTCAGCCCCAGCATTTT.

This clonotype was seen ten or more times. This sequence joins TRBV6-5 and TRBJ1-2; 7 bases are a match to TRBD1. The length of the CDR3 is 15 residues. Germline V lookup: CDR1 MNHEY, CDR2 SVGAGI. J gave up 5 bases and V 5 bases, and 11 bases lay outside the gene matches. The CDR3 here is CASSGPGQQDYGYTF. The CDR3 DNA sequence: TGTGCCAGCAGTGGTCCGGGACAGCAAGATTATGGCTACACCTTC.

This clonotype was detected many times. This CDR3 reads CASSLGVSGPTGELFF. The CDR3 DNA reads TGTGCCAGCAGCTTAGGGGTTTCAGGCCCCACCGGGGAGCTGTTTTTT. The V and J genes are TRBV7-2 and TRBJ2-2, with no clear D. The CDR3 consists of 16 residues. Trimming pared 1 base from V and 4 bases from J, leaving 13 bases between. Germline-derived CDR1 and CDR2 are SGHTA and FQGNSA.

In its sample, this clonotype was seen many times. The chain uses TRBV5-5 and TRBJ1-1, with 7 nucleotides matching TRBD1. CDR3 length equals 12 residues. The V and J ends lost 7 bases and 11 bases, in that order; junction bases with no gene match: 11. From germline, CDR1 is SGHKS and CDR2 YYEKEE (reference sequence). The CDR3 region has the DNA TGTGCCAGCGGTCGAGGAGACAGGGTTGCTTTCTTT. Amino acid sequence: CASGRGDRVAFF.

The V and J genes are TRBV12-3 or TRBV12-4 and TRBJ2-7; 8 nucleotides align to TRBD1. The CDR3 length is 15 residues. V was pared by 5 bases and J by 4 bases, with 10 bases of the junction left unmatched. CDR3 DNA sequence: TGTGCCAGCAGTAACCCAACGCAGGGGGCATACGAGCAGTACTTC. As protein: CASSNPTQGAYEQYF.

This clonotype was detected many times. The genes are TRBV19 and TRBJ2-4, with TRBD2 matching 8 bases. CDR1 LNHDA and CDR2 SQIVND come from the germline V gene (reference sequence). The ends lost 3 bases at V and 8 bases at J; junction bases unmatched: 12. CDR3 length equals 16 residues. DNA of the CDR3: TGTGCCAGTAGTATTCAGAATAGCGGGACCAAGGACATTCAGTACTTC. It translates to CASSIQNSGTKDIQYF. Full variable domain (remainder filled in from reference TRBV19 and TRBJ2-4): DGGITQSPKYLFRKEGQNVTLSCEQNLNHDAMYWYRQDPGQGLRLIYYSQIVNDFQKGDIAEGYSVSREKKESFPLTVTSAQKNPTAFYLCASSIQNSGTKDIQYFGAGTRLSVL.

The table lists this clonotype with many counts. This sequence joins TRBV20-1 and TRBJ2-7, with 8 bases aligning to TRBD1. The CDR3 spans 16 residues. Trimming cost V 2 bases and J 0 bases; bases outside gene matches: 9. Germline V gives CDR1 DFQATT, CDR2 SNEGSKA (reference sequence). This CDR3 reads CSARPPDRGSSYEQYF. In DNA, the CDR3 is TGCAGTGCTAGACCACCTGACAGGGGAAGCTCCTACGAGCAGTACTTC.

Worth noting for this clonotype: A clone one base away is much larger, so this may be a read error. This sequence joins TRBV5-1 and TRBJ1-1; possible D gene TRBD1, 5 bases. CDR1 SGHRS and CDR2 YFSETQ come from the germline V gene. Trimming removed 4 bases at V and 3 bases at J, with 16 bases between. This CDR3 has 15 residues. The CDR3 is CASSIAGTQYTEAFF. The CDR3 DNA is TGCGCCAGCAGCATTGCCGGGACCCAGTACACTGAAGCTTTCTTT.

This clonotype was counted ten times or more. The rearrangement joins TRBV19 to TRBJ1-5, with 8 bases lining up with TRBD1. The germline V gene encodes CDR1 LNHDA and CDR2 SQIVND (reference sequence). The CDR3 has 15 amino acids. V shed 1 base and J 6 bases; nucleotides not matched to a gene: 5. The CDR3 DNA reads as TGTGCCAGTAGTATAGGTGGACAGGGTGCTCAGCCCCAGCATTTT. Encoded protein: CASSIGGQGAQPQHF.

In its sample, this clonotype was seen many times. This chain uses TRBV3-1 with TRBJ2-7; maybe TRBD2 (6 bases). Per the germline V gene, CDR1 is LGHDT and CDR2 is YNNKEL (reference sequence). V was cut by 5 bases and J by 6 bases, with 14 bases left in between. The CDR3 has 13 residues. DNA of the CDR3: TGTGCCAGCAGCGGGGACTGGGCCTCCGAGCAGTACTTC. It encodes CASSGDWASEQYF.

The CDR3 nucleotides read TGCGCCAGCAGCCAACTCCCTCAGGGAGGGGCTAATGAAAAACTGTTTTTT. Amino acid sequence: CASSQLPQGGANEKLFF. The chain is built from TRBV4-1 and TRBJ1-4, with D possibly matching TRBD1 (5 bases). CDR1 MGHRA and CDR2 YSYEKL come from the germline V gene. The CDR3 length is 17 residues. V was cut by 2 bases and J by 3 bases, with 16 bases left in between.

The table lists this clonotype with a few counts. V is TRBV11-2 and J is TRBJ1-5, with D hard to call. Germline-derived CDR1 and CDR2 are SGHAT and FQNNGV. Trimming cost V 4 bases and J 3 bases, with 7 bases left between them. The CDR3 is 13 residues long. The chain's CDR3 is CASSSDFNQPQHF. The CDR3 coding sequence is TGTGCCAGCAGCTCGGACTTCAATCAGCCCCAGCATTTT. The whole variable domain, filled in from reference TRBV11-2 and TRBJ1-5, reads EAGVAQSPRYKIIEKRQSVAFWCNPISGHATLYWYQQILGQGPKLLIQFQNNGVVDDSQLPKDRFSAERLKGVDSTLKIQPAKLEDSAVYLCASSSDFNQPQHFGDGTRLSIL.

This clonotype was detected ten times or more. The chain links TRBV5-1 to TRBJ2-1; TRBD2 matches at 8 bases. The J segment lost 0 bases and the V segment lost 4 bases, leaving 6 bases of the junction unmatched. This CDR3 region has 16 residues. Looked up from germline, CDR1 is SGHRS and CDR2 is YFSETQ. CDR3: CASSPPGGTSYNEQFF. CDR3 nucleotide sequence: TGCGCCAGCAGCCCCCCGGGGGGGACCTCCTACAATGAGCAGTTCTTC.

This clonotype has at least ten counts. The genes are TRBV28 and TRBJ2-1, with a possible D match to TRBD1 (5 bases). Trimming took off 7 bases at V and 6 bases at J, with 16 bases between the two ends. The germline gives CDR1 MDHEN, CDR2 SYDVKM. CDR3 length equals 14 residues. This CDR3 is CASKIGVMGNEQFF. CDR3 nucleotides: TGTGCCAGCAAAATAGGGGTTATGGGCAATGAGCAGTTCTTC.

The table lists this clonotype with many counts. This chain links TRBV11-3 with TRBJ2-2; no reliable D call. V lost 7 bases, J lost 6 bases, and 12 bases lay in between. Germline V gene lookup returns CDR1 SGHNT and CDR2 YENEEA. CDR3 size: 13 residues. This chain's CDR3 is CASTQPSAGELFF. The CDR3 DNA follows: TGTGCCAGCACTCAACCATCCGCCGGGGAGCTGTTTTTT. Full variable domain (rest looked up from reference TRBV11-3 and TRBJ2-2): EAGVVQSPRYKIIEKKQPVAFWCNPISGHNTLYWYLQNLGQGPELLIRYENEEAVDDSQLPKDRFSAERLKGVDSTLKIQPAELGDSAVYLCASTQPSAGELFFGEGSRLTVL.